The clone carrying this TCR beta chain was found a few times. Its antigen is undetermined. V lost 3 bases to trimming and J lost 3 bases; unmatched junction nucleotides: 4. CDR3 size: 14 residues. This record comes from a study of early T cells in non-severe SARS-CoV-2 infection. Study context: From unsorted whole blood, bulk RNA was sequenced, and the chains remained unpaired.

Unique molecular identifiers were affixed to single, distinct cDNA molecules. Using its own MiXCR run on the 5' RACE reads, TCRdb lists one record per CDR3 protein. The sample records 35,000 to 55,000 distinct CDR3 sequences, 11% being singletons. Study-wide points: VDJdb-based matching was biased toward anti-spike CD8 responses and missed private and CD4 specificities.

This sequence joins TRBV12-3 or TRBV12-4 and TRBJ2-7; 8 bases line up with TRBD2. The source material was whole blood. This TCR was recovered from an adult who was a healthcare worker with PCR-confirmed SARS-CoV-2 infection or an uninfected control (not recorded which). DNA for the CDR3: TGTGCCAGCAGTTTTGCGGGGGGCTTCTACGAGCAGTACTTC. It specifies CASSFAGGFYEQYF.